These T cell receptor beta chains were read from a single sample in a study of blood T cells in healthy people across ages. In TCRdb, the 5' RACE reads were re-called with MiXCR into one record per CDR3 protein. The sample has about 780,000 distinct CDR3 sequences, approximately 65% seen once; the top ten hold about a quarter. The sequencing input was blood. The receptors originated from a man under 40 in good health. CDR3s include the opening cysteine and the closing phenylalanine or tryptophan.

V: TRBV5-1
length: 17
J: TRBJ2-2
CDR3: CASSLGGTEKITGELFF

V: TRBV9
length: 15
J: TRBJ2-1
CDR3: CASSVGGLVGDEQFF

V: TRBV6-2/TRBV6-3
length: 15
J: TRBJ2-5
CDR3: CASSTRRSSQETQYF

V: TRBV12-3/TRBV12-4
length: 16
J: TRBJ1-2
CDR3: CASSLAGAARTSGYTF

V: TRBV3-1
length: 14
J: .
CDR3: CASSWGREQETQYF

V: TRBV6-4
length: 16
J: TRBJ2-7
CDR3: CASSTTSGGGLYEQYF

V: TRBV7-2
length: 16
J: TRBJ2-5
CDR3: CASSLVRSSGGETQYF

V: TRBV4-3
length: 14
J: TRBJ2-3
CDR3: CASSQEGPEDTQYF

V: TRBV29-1
length: 14
J: TRBJ2-3
CDR3: CSVEGGVGADTQYF

V: TRBV7-2
length: 18
J: TRBJ2-2
CDR3: CASSSRPTSGTSAGELFF

V: TRBV18
length: 16
J: TRBJ2-7
CDR3: CASSPLGRQGIYEQYF

V: TRBV20-1
length: 14
J: TRBJ1-6
CDR3: CSAPQGQGRSPLHF

V: TRBV6-2/TRBV6-3
length: 11
J: TRBJ2-4
CDR3: CASSYSGTRYF

V: TRBV7-2
length: 16
J: TRBJ2-3
CDR3: CASSLVPGGFTDTQYF

V: TRBV20-1
length: 17
J: TRBJ1-5
CDR3: CSASGAGAFRLNQPQHF

V: TRBV24-1
length: 13
J: TRBJ1-2
CDR3: CATSHPGINGYTF

V: TRBV20-1
length: 15
J: TRBJ1-4
CDR3: CSAQTGGNLNEKLFF

V: TRBV27
length: 15
J: TRBJ2-7
CDR3: CASRPTRGYTYEQYF

V: TRBV5-1
length: 16
J: TRBJ2-5
CDR3: CVSSLEAGGVVGTQYF

V: TRBV10-3
length: 13
J: TRBJ2-5
CDR3: CAISDQGAREQYF

V: TRBV29-1
length: 14
J: TRBJ2-1
CDR3: CSVDVGQGAGEQFF

V: TRBV7-9
length: 15
J: TRBJ1-5
CDR3: CASSLGAGTGQPQHF

V: TRBV29-1
length: 11
J: TRBJ1-2
CDR3: CSTAANYGYTF

V: TRBV7-6
length: 14
J: TRBJ2-7
CDR3: CASSLEAKTYEQYF

V: TRBV20-1
length: 16
J: TRBJ1-1
CDR3: CSARDPRTGGGTEAFF

V: TRBV4-3
length: 13
J: TRBJ1-6
CDR3: CASSPWTNSPLHF

V: TRBV29-1
length: 15
J: TRBJ2-3
CDR3: CSVDLAGGNTDTQYF

V: TRBV4-2
length: 15
J: TRBJ2-7
CDR3: CASSQEGTESYEQYF

V: TRBV6-5
length: 13
J: TRBJ2-5
CDR3: CASTTGPRETQYF

V: TRBV29-1
length: 14
J: TRBJ2-2
CDR3: CSAGQGFGTGELFF

V: TRBV11-2
length: 16
J: TRBJ2-3
CDR3: CASSLVSGVSTDTQYF